This TCR beta chain was profiled in a study of T-cell memory formation after mild COVID-19 (dated by TCRdb to the early 2020s). Regarding the research as a whole: TCR sequence clusters from the two donors were found to be largely donor specific. Two young, previously healthy adult volunteers, one female and one male, were included in the cohort. Longitudinal TCRalpha and TCRbeta repertoire sequencing tracked T-cell clones expanding and contracting after mild COVID-19 in a couple of donors.

The sequencer was an Illumina NovaSeq 6000. Using 5'RACE with constant-segment primers, TCRalpha and TCRbeta cDNA libraries were constructed, with sample barcodes and unique molecular identifiers added in the process. Trizol reagent was used to extract RNA from every sample. Libraries were amplified in two PCR steps, with a second sample barcode and Illumina TruSeq adapters added in the second step. Sequencing of libraries was performed on an Illumina NovaSeq with 2 x 150 bp paired-end reads. On the study's bioinformatics: Demultiplexing of reads and collapsing into UMI-guided consensus sequences were performed with migec v1.2.7. Using mixcr v2.1.11, UMI consensuses were aligned to TRA and TRB V and J templates and then assembled into clonotypes. A clonotype was counted as expanded or contracted only when both edgeR and NoisET called the clonotype significant, with the noise models trained on biological replicates. For edgeR calls, the thresholds were a false discovery rate-adjusted p below 0.01 and a log2 fold-change of 1. PCA with hierarchical clustering of max-normalized trajectories of the 1000 most abundant clonotypes was used as exploratory dynamics analysis. The CD4 or CD8 phenotype of responding clones was assigned using the separately sequenced CD4+ and CD8+ repertoires. TCRdb applied fastp at Q25 and MiXCR to the public reads, then kept only in-frame beta chains. Duplicate CDR3 protein sequences are folded into a single record with the most common DNA and genes. These V and J calls originate from TCRdb's pipeline instead of the authors' own analysis. Recorded for this sample are about half a million distinct CDR3 sequences; 15% to 20% of them occurred a single time. The ten top clones hold more than 9% of the sample.

The V end loses 5 bases and the J end loses 4 bases, and a stretch of 21 bases separates them. The cysteine opens and the phenylalanine closes a CDR3 of 17 amino acids. Left in the record is the CDR3 DNA by itself, 51 bases read in frame from the first base. CDR1 is given as SGHTA and CDR2 as FQGNSA, both from the germline V gene. This clonotype has a handful of counts. There is no known antigen for this receptor. No much larger clone is present one base from it, and per-base qualities are unavailable. Ficoll-Paque density gradient centrifugation was the method used to isolate PBMCs. Paper-wide results and their limitations: Contracting CD4+ clones appeared mostly in the CM and EM memory subsets, whereas CD8+ clones were enriched in EMRA. Clones contracting from day 15 to 85 had balanced CD4/CD8 phenotypes, while a second wave expanding from day 15 to 37 was biased towards CD4+. The detection of some responding clones in pre-infection memory suggests that pre-existing cross-reactive memory T cells joined the SARS-CoV-2 response. Only two mild cases were covered in the study, and larger cohorts including severe cases with pre-infection samples were considered necessary. SARS-CoV-2 specificity was not confirmed for the second-wave clones peaking on day 37.

The chain uses TRBV7-2 and TRBJ2-1, with the D segment possibly TRBD1 or TRBD2, each aligning over 5 bases. The specimen sequenced was PBMCs or a T cell subset sorted from them (not recorded which). This receptor was obtained from an adult woman who had mild COVID-19 (a few samples of this study predate the infection). The sample titles of this study are shuffled in the database, so cell type and time point are left out; the donor was told from shared clones. The nucleotide sequence reads TGTGCCAGCAGCACAATTTCGGGACGGGCAACATACAATGAGCAGTTCTTC. The translation is CASSTISGRATYNEQFF.